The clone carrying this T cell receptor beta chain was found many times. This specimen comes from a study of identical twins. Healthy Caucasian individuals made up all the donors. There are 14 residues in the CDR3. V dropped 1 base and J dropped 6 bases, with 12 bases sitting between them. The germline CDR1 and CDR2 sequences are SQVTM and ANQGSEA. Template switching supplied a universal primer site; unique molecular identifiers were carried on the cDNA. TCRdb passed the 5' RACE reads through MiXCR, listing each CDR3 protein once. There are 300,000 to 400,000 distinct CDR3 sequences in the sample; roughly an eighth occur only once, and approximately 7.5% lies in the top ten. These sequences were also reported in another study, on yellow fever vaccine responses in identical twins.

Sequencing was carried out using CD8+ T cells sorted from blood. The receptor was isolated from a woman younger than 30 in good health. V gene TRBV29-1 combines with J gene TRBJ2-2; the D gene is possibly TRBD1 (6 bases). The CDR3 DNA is TGCAGCGTTGAAGGACCAGGGGATCCCGGGGAGCTGTTTTTT. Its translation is CSVEGPGDPGELFF.